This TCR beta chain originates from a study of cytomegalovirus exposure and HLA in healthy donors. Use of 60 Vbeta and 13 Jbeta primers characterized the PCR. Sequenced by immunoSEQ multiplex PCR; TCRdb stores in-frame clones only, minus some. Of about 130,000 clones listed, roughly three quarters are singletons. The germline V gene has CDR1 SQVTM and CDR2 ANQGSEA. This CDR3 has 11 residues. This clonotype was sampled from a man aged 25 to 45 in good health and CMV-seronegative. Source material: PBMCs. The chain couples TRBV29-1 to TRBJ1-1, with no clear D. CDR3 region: CRVQLNTEAFF. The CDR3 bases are TGCAGAGTTCAGTTGAACACTGAAGCTTTCTTT.